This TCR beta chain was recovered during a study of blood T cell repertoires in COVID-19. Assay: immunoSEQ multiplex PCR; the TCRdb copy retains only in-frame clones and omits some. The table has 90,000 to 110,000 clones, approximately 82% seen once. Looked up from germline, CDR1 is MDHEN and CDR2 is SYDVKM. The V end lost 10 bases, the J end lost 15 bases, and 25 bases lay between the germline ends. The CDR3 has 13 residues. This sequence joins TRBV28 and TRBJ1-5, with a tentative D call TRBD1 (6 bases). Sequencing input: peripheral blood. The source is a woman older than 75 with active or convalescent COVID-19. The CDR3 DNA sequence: TGTGCCACCGCTATGGGGGCTCTCCTGGCAGCGCATTTT. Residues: CATAMGALLAAHF.